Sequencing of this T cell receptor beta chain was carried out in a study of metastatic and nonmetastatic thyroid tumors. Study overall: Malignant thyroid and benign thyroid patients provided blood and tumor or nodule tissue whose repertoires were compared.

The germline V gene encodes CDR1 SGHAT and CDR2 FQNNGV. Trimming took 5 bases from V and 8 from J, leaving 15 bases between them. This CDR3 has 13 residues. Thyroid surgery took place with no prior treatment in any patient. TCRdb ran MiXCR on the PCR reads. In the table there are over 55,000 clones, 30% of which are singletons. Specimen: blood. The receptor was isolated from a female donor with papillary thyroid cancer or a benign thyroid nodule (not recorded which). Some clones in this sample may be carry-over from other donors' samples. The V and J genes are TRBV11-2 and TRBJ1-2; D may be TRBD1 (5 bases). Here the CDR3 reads CASSPTGGDGYTF. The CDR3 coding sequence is TGTGCCAGCAGCCCCACAGGAGGTGACGGCTACACCTTC.